The next 16 T cell receptor beta chains were all read from a single sample in a study of cytomegalovirus exposure and HLA in healthy donors. The PCR had 60 Vbeta and 13 Jbeta primers. The data were produced by immunoSEQ multiplex PCR, yet TCRdb's version contains in-frame clones alone and is incomplete. The sample lists more than 85,000 clones; around 80% were seen once. What was sequenced was PBMCs. The source is a man aged 30 to 45 in good health and CMV-seropositive.

The chain joins TRBV2 to TRBJ1-2; 8 bases line up with TRBD1. The germline V gene has CDR1 SNHLY and CDR2 FYNNEI. This CDR3 comprises 14 residues. Losses at the gene ends were 3 bases for V and 6 bases for J; bases not matched to a gene: 6. CDR3 DNA: TGTGCCAGCAGTGACGTTCCGGGACAGGATGGCTACACCTTC. It codes for CASSDVPGQDGYTF.

The chain is built from TRBV10-1 and TRBJ2-1; TRBD2 matches at 7 bases. Unmatched junction bases numbered 3, after V lost 5 bases and J lost 5 bases. CDR1 and CDR2 (germline): WNHNN, SYGVQD (reference sequence). This CDR3 region has 13 residues. The CDR3 DNA sequence: TGCGCCAGCAGTCCCAGCGGGGACAATGAGCAGTTCTTC. Translated, it gives CASSPSGDNEQFF.

This clone appeared a single time. This chain links TRBV5-1 with TRBJ2-1; 10 nucleotides agree with TRBD2. Losses at the gene ends were 4 bases for V and 4 bases for J; bases not matched to a gene: 8. This CDR3 comprises 16 residues. Per germline, CDR1 SGHRS and CDR2 YFSETQ. The CDR3 DNA reads as TGCGCCAGCAGCAGTATAGCGGGGGGACCATACAATGAGCAGTTCTTC. Residues: CASSSIAGGPYNEQFF.

The CDR3 region has the DNA TGTGCCAGCAGCCTCCGGGTCTTTCAAGAGACCCAGTACTTC. It is translated as CASSLRVFQETQYF. The genes are TRBV4-2 and TRBJ2-5; D is unclear. V lost 4 bases and J 2 bases, leaving 11 bases between the germline ends. The CDR3 is made up of 14 amino acids. CDR1 is LGHNA and CDR2 is YNFKEQ in the germline V gene.

The CDR3 DNA reads as TGTGCCAGCAGCTTAACAGGCACTGAAGCTTTCTTT. Translation gives CASSLTGTEAFF. The gene calls are TRBV7-9 and TRBJ1-1, with TRBD1 as a possible D gene (5 bases). V lost 2 bases, J lost 4 bases, and 5 bases lay in between. Germline CDR1 is SEHNR and CDR2 is FQNEAQ (reference sequence). The CDR3 spans 12 residues.

The chain has TRBV25-1 and TRBJ1-1; D gene unclear. This CDR3 is built from 17 residues. Germline-derived CDR1 and CDR2 are MGHDK and SYGVNS. Deletions cut 7 bases from V and 1 base from J, with 22 bases between. CDR3 nucleotides: TGTGCCAGCATTCCCCATAGCGGAACCCCAGGGAACACTGAAGCTTTCTTT. Translation: CASIPHSGTPGNTEAFF.

This clone was counted ten times or more. The chain links TRBV4-2 to TRBJ1-6; 12 bases agree with TRBD1. This CDR3 is 15 amino acids long. After removal of 4 bases from V and 6 bases from J, the junction contained 1 base not matched to a gene. Per the germline V gene, CDR1 is LGHNA and CDR2 is YNFKEQ. CDR3 bases: TGTGCCAGCAGCCGGGGACAGGGGGCTAATTCACCCCTCCACTTT. Translated: CASSRGQGANSPLHF.

The gene calls are TRBV6-1 and TRBJ2-7; D remains unclear. Germline CDR1 is MNHNS and CDR2 is SASEGT. The CDR3 spans 15 residues. V was trimmed by 1 base and J by 1 base, leaving 11 bases between them. The CDR3 is CASSEVLAKSYEQYF. CDR3 bases: TGTGCCAGCAGTGAAGTCCTGGCAAAGTCCTACGAGCAGTACTTC.

J is TRBJ1-6 and V is TRBV25-1, with D perhaps TRBD1 (5 bases). Germline V lookup: CDR1 MGHDK, CDR2 SYGVNS. The CDR3 has 16 residues. Trimming pared 3 bases from V and 8 bases from J, leaving 17 bases between. CDR3 in DNA: TGTGCCAGCAGTGATTCATCGGGGGAACCTGATTCACCCCTCCACTTT. Amino acids: CASSDSSGEPDSPLHF. The whole variable domain, remainder taken from reference TRBV25-1 and TRBJ1-6, is EADIYQTPRYLVIGTGKKITLECSQTMGHDKMYWYQQDPGMELHLIHYSYGVNSTEKGDLSSESTVSRIRTEHFPLTLESARPSHTSQYLCASSDSSGEPDSPLHFGNGTRLTVT.

This chain uses TRBV29-1 with TRBJ1-1; possibly TRBD1 for D (5 bases). The V gene lost 4 bases and the J gene lost 6 bases, with 9 bases spanning the gap. CDR3 size: 11 residues. Per the germline V gene, CDR1 is SQVTM and CDR2 is ANQGSEA. CDR3 loop: CSVVGGAEAFF. The CDR3 coding sequence is TGCAGCGTTGTTGGGGGGGCTGAAGCTTTCTTT.

This clone was observed many times. The rearrangement uses TRBV7-9 and TRBJ1-4; 9 positions agree with TRBD1. This CDR3 has 15 amino acids. The germline V gene encodes CDR1 SEHNR and CDR2 FQNEAQ (reference sequence). Losses at the gene ends were 5 bases for V and 8 bases for J; bases not matched to a gene: 9. The CDR3 DNA sequence: TGTGCCAGCAGCCCCGACAGGGGGAAGAGGGAAAAACTGTTTTTT. Its translation: CASSPDRGKREKLFF.

The chain joins TRBV5-1 to TRBJ2-5; D remains unclear. The J call could be wrong; TRBJ2-7 is a better fit for the DNA end. The CDR3 spans 14 residues. CDR1 and CDR2 from the germline V gene are SGHRS and YFSETQ. The CDR3 here is CASSLEATAYEQYF. In DNA, the CDR3 is TGCGCCAGCAGCTTGGAAGCCACCGCCTACGAGCAGTACTTC.

This clone was seen a handful of times. The chain joins TRBV19 to TRBJ1-2, with 9 bases aligning to TRBD1. Losses at the gene ends were 3 bases for V and 8 bases for J; bases not matched to a gene: 10. The CDR3 has 15 amino acids. Germline V gene sequence: CDR1 LNHDA, CDR2 SQIVND (reference sequence). CDR3 nucleotides: TGTGCCAGTAGTATTACCTTCGGGACAGGGAAAGGCTACACCTTC. Translation gives CASSITFGTGKGYTF.

This rearrangement joins TRBV9 to TRBJ2-1, with 9 bases matching TRBD1. The germline CDR1 and CDR2 sequences are SGDLS and YYNGEE. V shed 3 bases, J shed 4 bases, and the junction held 8 bases outside the gene matches. This CDR3 contains 16 residues. The CDR3, as DNA: TGTGCCAGCAGCGGGGGGGGACAGGGTTATTACAATGAGCAGTTCTTC. Its translation: CASSGGGQGYYNEQFF.

V and J are TRBV10-3 and TRBJ2-2; possibly TRBD1 for D (6 bases). The CDR3 runs 15 residues. Per germline, CDR1 ENHRY and CDR2 SYGVKD. Trimming took off 4 bases at V and 4 bases at J, with 13 bases between the two ends. The CDR3: CAISGDTRTTGELFF. The CDR3 DNA follows: TGTGCCATCAGTGGGGACACGAGGACCACCGGGGAGCTGTTTTTT.

The chain carries TRBV30 and TRBJ2-2, with TRBD2 matching 7 bases. V lost 3 bases and J lost 4; bases outside the gene matches: 8. CDR3 length: 15 amino acids. From germline, CDR1 is GTSNPN and CDR2 SVGIG (reference sequence). CDR3 sequence: CAWSGPGGTTGELFF. The DNA of the CDR3 is TGTGCCTGGAGCGGCCCCGGGGGGACCACCGGGGAGCTGTTTTTT.